This T cell receptor (beta chain) was sequenced during a study of CD8 T cells in Susac syndrome. V was shortened by 2 bases and J by 2 bases, with 12 bases between the two germline ends. Germline V lookup: CDR1 MNHEY, CDR2 SVGAGI. This CDR3 is built from 15 residues. Sequencing of TCR beta was undertaken in CD8+ and CD4+ T cells derived from blood. Patients with stable or active relapsing-remitting disease, all of them treatment-naive, made up the multiple sclerosis controls. In contrast to the negatively isolated CD8+ and CD4+ T cells, TEMRA cells were FACS-enriched. The RNA input was roughly 0.45 to 1 ug, and it was reverse transcribed with random hexamers. The immunoSEQ assay covered 54 Vbeta and 13 Jbeta segments for CDR3. TCRdb reprocessed the immunoSEQ multiplex PCR reads via MiXCR and lists one record per CDR3 protein. The table has approximately 210,000 distinct CDR3 sequences, 95% seen once.

Material: CD4+ T cells from PBMCs. The receptor was derived from a human donor with multiple sclerosis. The rearrangement joins TRBV6-5 to TRBJ2-5; the D gene is possibly TRBD2 (6 bases). CDR3 DNA: TGTGCCAGCAGTTACGGGGGGACGGGGCAAGAGACCCAGTACTTC. Translation: CASSYGGTGQETQYF.